This T cell receptor beta chain was observed in a study of molecular identifiers for immune sequencing clone quantification. The V end lost 1 base, the J end lost 1 base, and 12 bases lay between the germline ends. This CDR3 has 16 residues. Per the germline V gene, CDR1 is LGHNA and CDR2 is YSLEER. This clonotype was detected ten times or more. TCRdb independently ran MiXCR on the PCR reads; one entry per CDR3 protein. The table lists about 630,000 distinct CDR3 sequences, 25% of them singletons. The sequenced sample consisted of naive CD8+ T cells from blood, with Jurkat cell RNA spiked in. Subset reported: FACS-sorted CD8+CD4-CCR7+CD45RA+ naive T cells. The chain joins TRBV4-3 to TRBJ2-3; either TRBD1 or TRBD2 may supply D (5 bases each). The TCR originated in a human donor in good health. Some libraries in this study had Jurkat cell RNA spiked in. In DNA, the CDR3 is TGCGCCAGCAGCCAAGCGGGGCAGTTGGGCACAGATACGCAGTATTTT. The encoded protein is CASSQAGQLGTDTQYF.